Shown below are 5 T cell receptor beta chains from a single sample sequenced in a study of blood T cell repertoires in COVID-19. TCRdb's table, derived via immunoSEQ multiplex PCR, lists solely in-frame clones and lacks some. The table records around 100,000 clones, 65% to 90% of them present only once. The specimen was peripheral blood. The source of these receptors is an elderly man with acute or convalescent COVID-19.

The chain carries TRBV27 and TRBJ1-5; D remains unclear. The germline gives CDR1 MNHEY, CDR2 SMNVEV (reference sequence). V was pared by 2 bases and J by 4 bases, with 9 bases between. CDR3 length equals 14 residues. The CDR3 spells CASSLKVANQPQHF. The CDR3, as DNA: TGTGCCAGCAGTTTAAAAGTGGCTAATCAGCCCCAGCATTTT.

This chain links TRBV6-5 with TRBJ2-3, with D maybe TRBD2 (5 bases). Deletions cut 6 bases from V and 2 bases from J, with 12 bases between. This CDR3 has 14 residues. CDR1 and CDR2 from the germline V gene are MNHEY and SVGAGI. The CDR3 DNA follows: TGTGCCAGCAGCTCTCTTGGACTCACAGATACGCAGTATTTT. This encodes CASSSLGLTDTQYF.

V is TRBV6-2 or TRBV6-3 and J is TRBJ2-1, with 7 bases aligning to TRBD2. Losses at the gene ends were 2 bases for V and 6 bases for J; bases not matched to a gene: 7. This CDR3 has 15 amino acids. Germline V gene sequence: CDR1 MNHEY, CDR2 SVGEGT. CDR3 loop: CASSYPSGRVNEQFF. Written as DNA, the CDR3 is TGTGCCAGCAGTTACCCTTCGGGGAGGGTCAATGAGCAGTTCTTC.

The sample holds one count of this clone. This chain joins TRBV19 and TRBJ1-2; 7 nucleotides match TRBD1. CDR1 and CDR2 from the germline V gene are LNHDA and SQIVND (reference sequence). The CDR3 runs 18 residues. V trimming: 5 bases; J trimming: 3 bases; junction bases outside the gene matches: 18. CDR3 loop: CASSSDRPYADAYYGYTF. The CDR3 DNA sequence: TGTGCCAGTAGTTCGGACAGGCCTTACGCGGACGCGTACTATGGCTACACCTTC.

The chain links TRBV5-1 to TRBJ1-1, with D perhaps TRBD1 (5 bases). This CDR3 is 14 amino acids long. The germline V and J ends were trimmed by 0 bases and 6 bases, with 12 bases remaining between them. The V gene's germline CDR1 is SGHRS and CDR2 YFSETQ. The CDR3 reads CASSLVPGSPEAFF. The CDR3 DNA is TGCGCCAGCAGCTTGGTTCCAGGGTCTCCTGAAGCTTTCTTT.